This TCR beta chain was profiled in a study of blood T cell repertoires in COVID-19. TCRdb keeps only in-frame clones here, not all; method: immunoSEQ multiplex PCR. This table has fewer than 250,000 clones, 90% to 95% appearing once. Germline-derived CDR1 and CDR2 are SQVTM and ANQGSEA. V lost 3 bases to trimming and J lost 2 bases, with 18 bases between them. This CDR3 has 16 residues. The sequence derives from a man aged 25-40 years with acute or convalescent COVID-19. The chain links TRBV29-1 to TRBJ2-3; weak D call: TRBD2 (6 bases). Material: peripheral blood. The CDR3 region is CSVDGRGLANTDTQYF. The CDR3 region has the DNA TGCAGCGTTGATGGCCGGGGACTCGCTAACACAGATACGCAGTATTTT.